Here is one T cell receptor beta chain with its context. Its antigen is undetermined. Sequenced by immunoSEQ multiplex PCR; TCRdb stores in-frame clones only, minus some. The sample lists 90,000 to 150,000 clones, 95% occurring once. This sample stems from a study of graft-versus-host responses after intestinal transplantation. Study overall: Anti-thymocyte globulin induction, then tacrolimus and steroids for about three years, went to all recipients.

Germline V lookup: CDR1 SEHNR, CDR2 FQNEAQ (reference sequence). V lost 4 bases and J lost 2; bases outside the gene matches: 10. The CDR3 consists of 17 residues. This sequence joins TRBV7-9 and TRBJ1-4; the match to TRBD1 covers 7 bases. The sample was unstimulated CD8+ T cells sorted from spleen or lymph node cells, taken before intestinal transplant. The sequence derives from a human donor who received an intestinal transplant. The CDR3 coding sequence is TGTGCCAGCAGCTCGCCTCACAGGGGAGCGACTAATGAAAAACTGTTTTTT. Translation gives CASSSPHRGATNEKLFF.